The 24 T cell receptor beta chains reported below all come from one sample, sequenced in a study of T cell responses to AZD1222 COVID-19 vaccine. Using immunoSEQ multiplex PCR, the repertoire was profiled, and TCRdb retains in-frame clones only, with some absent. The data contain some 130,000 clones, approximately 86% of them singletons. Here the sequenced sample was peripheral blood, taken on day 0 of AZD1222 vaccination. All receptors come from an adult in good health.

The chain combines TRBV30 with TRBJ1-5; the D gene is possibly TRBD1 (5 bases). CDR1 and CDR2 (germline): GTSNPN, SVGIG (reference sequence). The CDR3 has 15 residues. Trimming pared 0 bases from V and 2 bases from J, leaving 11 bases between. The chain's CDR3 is CAWSVSTRGNQPQHF. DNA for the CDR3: TGTGCCTGGAGTGTAAGTACCAGGGGCAATCAGCCCCAGCATTTT.

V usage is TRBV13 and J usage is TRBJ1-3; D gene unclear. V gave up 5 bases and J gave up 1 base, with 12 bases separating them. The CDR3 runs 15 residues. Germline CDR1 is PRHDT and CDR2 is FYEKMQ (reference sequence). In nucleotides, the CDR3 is TGTGCCAGCAGCGCAAATGGGAGATCTGGAAACACCATATATTTT. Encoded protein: CASSANGRSGNTIYF.

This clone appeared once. CDR3 sequence: CASSSGTSLSSYNEQFF. Written as DNA, the CDR3 is TGTGCCAGCAGCTCCGGGACTAGCCTTAGCTCCTACAATGAGCAGTTCTTC. The chain recombines TRBV7-8 with TRBJ2-1, with 9 bases fitting TRBD2. The CDR3 is 17 amino acids. V lost 4 bases to trimming and J lost 0 bases; unmatched junction nucleotides: 7. CDR1 is SGHVS and CDR2 is FQNEAQ in the germline V gene. Full variable domain (missing parts from reference TRBV7-8 and TRBJ2-1): GAGVSQSPRYKVAKRGQDVALRCDPISGHVSLFWYQQALGQGPEFLTYFQNEAQLDKSGLPSDRFFAERPEGSVSTLKIQRTQQEDSAVYLCASSSGTSLSSYNEQFFGPGTRLTVL.

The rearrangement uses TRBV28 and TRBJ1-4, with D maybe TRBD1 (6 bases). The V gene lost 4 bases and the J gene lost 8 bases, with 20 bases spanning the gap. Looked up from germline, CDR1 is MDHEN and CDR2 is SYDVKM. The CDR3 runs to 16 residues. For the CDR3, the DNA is TGTGCCAGCAGTTCCCCGGACAGCGGGGGACTGGAAAAACTGTTTTTT. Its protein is CASSSPDSGGLEKLFF.

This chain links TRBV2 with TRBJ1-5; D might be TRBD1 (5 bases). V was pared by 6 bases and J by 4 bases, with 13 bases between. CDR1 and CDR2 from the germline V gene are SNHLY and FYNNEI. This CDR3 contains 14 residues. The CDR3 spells CASRWQGGNQPQHF. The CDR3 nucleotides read TGTGCCAGCAGGTGGCAGGGCGGTAATCAGCCCCAGCATTTT. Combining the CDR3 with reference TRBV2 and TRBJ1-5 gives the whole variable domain EPEVTQTPSHQVTQMGQEVILRCVPISNHLYFYWYRQILGQKVEFLVSFYNNEISEKSEIFDDQFSVERPDGSNFTLKIRSTKLEDSAMYFCASRWQGGNQPQHFGDGTRLSIL.

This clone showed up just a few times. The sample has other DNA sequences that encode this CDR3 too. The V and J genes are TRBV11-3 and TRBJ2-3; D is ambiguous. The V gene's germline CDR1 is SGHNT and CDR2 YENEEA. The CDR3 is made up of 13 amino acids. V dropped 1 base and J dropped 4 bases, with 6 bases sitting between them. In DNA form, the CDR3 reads TGTGCCAGCAGCTTAGGATGGTCAGATACGCAGTATTTT. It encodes CASSLGWSDTQYF.

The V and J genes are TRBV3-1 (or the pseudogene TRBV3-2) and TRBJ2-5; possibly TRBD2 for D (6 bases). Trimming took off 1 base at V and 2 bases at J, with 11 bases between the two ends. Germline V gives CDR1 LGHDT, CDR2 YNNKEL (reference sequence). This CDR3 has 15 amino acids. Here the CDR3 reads CASSQGRDGQETQYF. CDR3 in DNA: TGTGCCAGCAGCCAAGGGAGGGACGGGCAAGAGACCCAGTACTTC.

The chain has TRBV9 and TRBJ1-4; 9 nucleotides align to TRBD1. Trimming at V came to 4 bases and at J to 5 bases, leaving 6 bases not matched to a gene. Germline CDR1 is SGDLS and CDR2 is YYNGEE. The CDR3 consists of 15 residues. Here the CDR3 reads CASSRPGTGNEKLFF. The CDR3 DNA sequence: TGTGCCAGCAGCCGTCCCGGGACAGGGAATGAAAAACTGTTTTTT.

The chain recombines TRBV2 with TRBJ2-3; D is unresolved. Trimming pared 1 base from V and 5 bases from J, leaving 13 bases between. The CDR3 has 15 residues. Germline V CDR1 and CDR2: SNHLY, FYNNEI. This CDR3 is CASSEVANPIDTQYF. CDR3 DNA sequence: TGTGCCAGCAGTGAAGTGGCTAACCCGATAGATACGCAGTATTTT.

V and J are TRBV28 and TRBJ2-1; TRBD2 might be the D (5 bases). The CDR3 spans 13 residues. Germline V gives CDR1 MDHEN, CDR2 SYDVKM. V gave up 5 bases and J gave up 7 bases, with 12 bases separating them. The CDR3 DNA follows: TGTGCCAGCAGTGGGCCTAGCTCAAATGAGCAGTTCTTC. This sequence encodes CASSGPSSNEQFF.

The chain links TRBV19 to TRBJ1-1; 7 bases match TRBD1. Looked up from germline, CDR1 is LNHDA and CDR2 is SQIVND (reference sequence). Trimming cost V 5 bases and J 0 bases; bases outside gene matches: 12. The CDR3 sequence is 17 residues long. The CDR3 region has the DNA TGTGCCAGTAGTCCCGAGAGGGGGCCCTTCATGAACACTGAAGCTTTCTTT. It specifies CASSPERGPFMNTEAFF.

The CDR3 loop is CAIKTGGMNTEAFF. In nucleotides, the CDR3 is TGTGCCATCAAAACAGGGGGCATGAACACTGAAGCTTTCTTT. V gene TRBV27 combines with J gene TRBJ1-1; 9 positions agree with TRBD1. This CDR3 is built from 14 residues. After removal of 10 bases from V and 0 bases from J, the junction contained 6 bases not matched to a gene. Germline CDR1 and CDR2: MNHEY and SMNVEV (reference sequence).

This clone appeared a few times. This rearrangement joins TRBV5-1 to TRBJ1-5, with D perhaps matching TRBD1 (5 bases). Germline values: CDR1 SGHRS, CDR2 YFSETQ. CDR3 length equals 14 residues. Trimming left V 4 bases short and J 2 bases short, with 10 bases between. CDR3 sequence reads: CASSPGGGNQPQHF. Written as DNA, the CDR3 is TGCGCCAGCAGCCCCGGGGGTGGCAATCAGCCCCAGCATTTT. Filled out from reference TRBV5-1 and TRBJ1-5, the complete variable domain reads KAGVTQTPRYLIKTRGQQVTLSCSPISGHRSVSWYQQTPGQGLQFLFEYFSETQRNKGNFPGRFSGRQFSNSRSEMNVSTLELGDSALYLCASSPGGGNQPQHFGDGTRLSIL.

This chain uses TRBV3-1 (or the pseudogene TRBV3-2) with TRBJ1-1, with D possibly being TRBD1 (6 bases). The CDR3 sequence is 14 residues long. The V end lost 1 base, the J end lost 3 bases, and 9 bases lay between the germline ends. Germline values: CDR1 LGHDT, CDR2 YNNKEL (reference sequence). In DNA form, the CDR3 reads TGTGCCAGCAGCCAAGTACAGGGCTACACTGAAGCTTTCTTT. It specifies CASSQVQGYTEAFF.

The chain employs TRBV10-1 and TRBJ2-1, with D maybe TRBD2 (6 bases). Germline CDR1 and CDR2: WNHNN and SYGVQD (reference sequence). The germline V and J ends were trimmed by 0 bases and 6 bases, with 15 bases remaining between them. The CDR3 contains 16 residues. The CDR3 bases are TGCGCCAGCAGTGAGTCTACTAGCTCTTGGGGCAATGAGCAGTTCTTC. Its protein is CASSESTSSWGNEQFF.

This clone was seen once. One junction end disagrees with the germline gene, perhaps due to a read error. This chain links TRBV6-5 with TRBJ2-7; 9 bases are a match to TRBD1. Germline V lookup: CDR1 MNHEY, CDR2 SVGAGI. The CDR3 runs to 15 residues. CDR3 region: CASSYSEDRGDEQYF. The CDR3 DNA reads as TGTGCTAGCAGTTACTCGGAGGACAGGGGTGACGAGCAGTACTTC.

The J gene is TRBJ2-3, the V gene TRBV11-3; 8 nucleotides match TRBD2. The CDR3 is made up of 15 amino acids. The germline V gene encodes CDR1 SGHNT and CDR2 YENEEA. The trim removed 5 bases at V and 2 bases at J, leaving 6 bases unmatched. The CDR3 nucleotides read TGTGCCAGCAGCGCCGGGGGGGTTCCCACAGATACGCAGTATTTT. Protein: CASSAGGVPTDTQYF.

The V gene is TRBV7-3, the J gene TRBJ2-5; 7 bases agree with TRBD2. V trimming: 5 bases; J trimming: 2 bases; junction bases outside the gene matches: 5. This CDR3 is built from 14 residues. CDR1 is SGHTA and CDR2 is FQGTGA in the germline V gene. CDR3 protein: CASSRGGNQETQYF. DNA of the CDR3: TGTGCCAGCAGCCGCGGGGGAAATCAAGAGACCCAGTACTTC.

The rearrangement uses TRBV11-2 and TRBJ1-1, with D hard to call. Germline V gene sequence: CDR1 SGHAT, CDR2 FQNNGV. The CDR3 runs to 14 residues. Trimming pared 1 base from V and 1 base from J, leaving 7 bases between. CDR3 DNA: TGTGCCAGCAGCTTAGCTATGCCGAACACTGAAGCTTTCTTT. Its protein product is CASSLAMPNTEAFF.

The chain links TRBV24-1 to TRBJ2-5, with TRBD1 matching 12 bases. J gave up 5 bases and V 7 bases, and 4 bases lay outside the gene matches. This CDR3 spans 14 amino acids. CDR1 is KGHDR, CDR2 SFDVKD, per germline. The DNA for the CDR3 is TGTGCCACCAGGGGGACAGGGGGCCAGGAGACCCAGTACTTC. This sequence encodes CATRGTGGQETQYF.

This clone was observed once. CDR3 in amino acids: CASSQLGAPQHF. The CDR3 DNA reads TGTGCCAGCAGCCAATTGGGGGCGCCCCAGCATTTT. The chain recombines TRBV3-1 (or the pseudogene TRBV3-2) with TRBJ1-5; TRBD1 is a possible D gene (6 bases). The V end was cut by 2 bases, the J end by 9 bases, with 8 bases between. The CDR3 totals 12 residues. Germline V gives CDR1 LGHDT, CDR2 YNNKEL (reference sequence).

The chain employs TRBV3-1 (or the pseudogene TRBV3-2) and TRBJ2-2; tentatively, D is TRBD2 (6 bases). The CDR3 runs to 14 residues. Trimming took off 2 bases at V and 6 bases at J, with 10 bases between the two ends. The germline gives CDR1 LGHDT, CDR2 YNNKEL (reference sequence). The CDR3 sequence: CASSQLREAGELFF. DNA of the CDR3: TGTGCCAGCAGCCAACTTAGGGAGGCCGGGGAGCTGTTTTTT.

CDR3 residues: CASSPPQAMNTEAFF. CDR3 coding DNA: TGTGCCAGCTCACCACCGCAAGCGATGAACACTGAAGCTTTCTTT. V usage is TRBV18 and J usage is TRBJ1-1, with D unresolved. Trimming shortened V by 0 bases and J by 0 bases, and 8 bases separated the two germline ends. Per germline, CDR1 KGHSH and CDR2 LQKENI. The CDR3 runs 15 residues.

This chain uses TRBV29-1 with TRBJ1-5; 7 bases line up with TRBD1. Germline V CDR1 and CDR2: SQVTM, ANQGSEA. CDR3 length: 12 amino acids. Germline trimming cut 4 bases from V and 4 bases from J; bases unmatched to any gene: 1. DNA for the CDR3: TGCAGCGTTGGGGGACAGAATCAGCCCCAGCATTTT. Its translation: CSVGGQNQPQHF.